Below, 8 T cell receptor beta chains from the same sample are listed, as sequenced in a study of T cells in Graves' hyperthyroidism and ophthalmopathy. TCR beta CDR3 region amplification was performed from RNA transcripts. The TCR CDR3 was amplified in a first-round RT-PCR using the HTBI primer set. TCRdb independently ran MiXCR on the multiplex PCR reads; one entry per CDR3 protein. The repertoire holds about 360,000 distinct CDR3 sequences, with under 15% as singletons. Source material: blood. These TCRs come from a young woman with Graves' hyperthyroidism.

As concerns this clonotype: Possible read error: a much larger clone is one base away. This chain connects TRBV27 to TRBJ2-7, with D perhaps TRBD1 (6 bases). Germline CDR1 reads MNHEY; CDR2 reads SMNVEV (reference sequence). This CDR3 contains 15 residues. Written as DNA, the CDR3 is TGTGCCAGCAGTCCACCGTACAGGGATGCCTACGAGCAGTGCTTC. Translating gives CASSPPYRDAYEQCF.

This clonotype was counted at least ten times. The chain combines TRBV7-3 with TRBJ2-6, with 8 nucleotides matching TRBD1. V shed 5 bases and J 1 base; nucleotides not matched to a gene: 4. Germline CDR1 reads SGHTA; CDR2 reads FQGTGA. The CDR3 is 16 amino acids. Here the CDR3 reads CASSPHRGSGANVLTF. The DNA of the CDR3 is TGTGCCAGCAGCCCGCACAGGGGGTCTGGGGCCAACGTCCTGACTTTC.

The rearrangement joins TRBV9 to TRBJ2-2; D is unclear. Germline V gives CDR1 SGDLS, CDR2 YYNGEE. Trimming removed 3 bases from V and 6 bases from J, with 18 bases in between. The CDR3 consists of 16 residues. The CDR3, as DNA: TGTGCCAGCAGCGGAGGTGGGGTTGGGTTGCCCGGGGAGCTGTTTTTT. It specifies CASSGGGVGLPGELFF.

The V and J genes are TRBV6-1 and TRBJ2-5, with D possibly matching TRBD1 (6 bases). The CDR3 runs to 14 residues. The V end was cut by 1 base, the J end by 5 bases, with 11 bases between. Per the germline V gene, CDR1 is MNHNS and CDR2 is SASEGT. CDR3 DNA: TGTGCCAGCAGTGAAGGACAGGATGTGGAGACCCAGTACTTC. As protein: CASSEGQDVETQYF.

This clonotype was found many times. The chain links TRBV12-3 or TRBV12-4 to TRBJ1-4; tentatively, D is TRBD1 (5 bases). V was pared by 8 bases and J by 1 base, with 14 bases between. The CDR3 runs to 15 residues. CDR3 residues: CASGPSGVTNEKLFF. The CDR3 region has the DNA TGTGCCAGCGGTCCTTCGGGGGTAACTAATGAAAAACTGTTTTTT.

V and J are TRBV4-1 and TRBJ1-4; no clear D. CDR3 length equals 14 residues. Trimming stripped 0 bases from V and 5 bases from J, with 7 bases between. CDR1 and CDR2 (germline): MGHRA, YSYEKL. Here the CDR3 DNA reads TGCGCCAGCAGCCAAGAACATTTAAATGAAAAACTGTTTTTT. Protein: CASSQEHLNEKLFF.

The chain recombines TRBV3-1 with TRBJ1-6; possible D gene TRBD1, 6 bases. The V end lost 3 bases, the J end lost 7 bases, and 10 bases lay between the germline ends. This CDR3 has 14 residues. The V gene's germline CDR1 is LGHDT and CDR2 YNNKEL (reference sequence). CDR3 nucleotide sequence: TGTGCCAGCAGCCAGTCGGACAGCAATTCACCCCTCCACTTT. This translates into CASSQSDSNSPLHF.

This sequence joins TRBV28 and TRBJ2-4; TRBD1 matches 8 bases. The CDR3 covers 22 residues. Germline V lookup: CDR1 MDHEN, CDR2 SYDVKM. The J segment lost 0 bases and the V segment lost 0 bases, leaving 19 bases of the junction unmatched. Here the CDR3 reads CASSLWFPRTRQGTLAKNIQYF. CDR3 bases: TGTGCCAGCAGTTTATGGTTTCCCCGGACGAGACAGGGGACCTTAGCCAAAAACATTCAGTACTTC.